The source of this TCR beta chain is a study of CD8 T cells in Susac syndrome. Random hexamers primed reverse transcription of about 0.45 to 1 ug RNA. One entry per CDR3 protein results from TCRdb running MiXCR on the immunoSEQ multiplex PCR reads. The sample lists almost 450,000 distinct CDR3 sequences, more than 80% occurring once. Germline assignment: CDR1 MNHEY and CDR2 SMNVEV (reference sequence). CDR3 length equals 14 residues. V was cut by 5 bases and J by 2 bases, with 13 bases left in between. Sequencing used CD8+ T cells from PBMCs. The clonotype originates from a human donor with multiple sclerosis. V and J are TRBV27 and TRBJ2-7; D may correspond to TRBD1 or TRBD2 (5 bases each). CDR3 nucleotide sequence: TGTGCCAGCAGTCCCCTGGGACGGACCTACGAGCAGTACTTC. Translation: CASSPLGRTYEQYF.